This T cell receptor (beta chain) was sequenced in a study of blood T cell repertoires in COVID-19. Looking at the study overall: Donors in the United States, Italy and Spain gave samples during acute or convalescent COVID-19. In each case, the material was cDNA or gDNA derived from T cells, B-cell-depleted T cells, or PBMCs.

Original methodology: Amplification of reference gene primers provided the estimated nucleated cell counts. Repertoires were generated with immunoSEQ multiplex PCR, while TCRdb's copy carries only in-frame clones and drops some. That table gives V, J and clone size, and the DNA gave D and trimming. The table lists more than 90,000 clones, about 85% of them singletons, with 1.1% to 1.5% in the top ten. The specimen sequenced was peripheral blood. The sequence came from a man aged 35-49 years with acute or convalescent COVID-19.

In nucleotides, the CDR3 is TGTGCCAGCAGTCTGCGAGCGGCGGGGGGTAAAACTGAGCAGTACTTC. As protein: CASSLRAAGGKTEQYF. V gene TRBV6-2 or TRBV6-3 combines with J gene TRBJ2-7; 8 bases map to TRBD2. The CDR3 is made up of 16 amino acids. Trimming removed 5 bases from V and 7 bases from J; junction bases left unmatched: 16. CDR1 and CDR2 (germline): MNHEY, SVGEGT.